Following are 26 T cell receptor beta chains from one sample sequenced in a study of shared clonotypes between healthy human individuals. Repertoires were generated with immunoSEQ multiplex PCR, while TCRdb's copy carries only in-frame clones and drops some. The repertoire includes 1.5 million to 1.9 million clones, around 98% of them detected once, and about 0.42% sits in the top ten. Sequencing used naive CD4+ T cells sorted from blood. The subset: CD45RA+ positively selected. Receptors originate from a man under 40 in good health.

This chain uses TRBV29-1 with TRBJ1-1, with 9 nucleotides matching TRBD1. This CDR3 is built from 12 residues. Germline CDR1 SQVTM, CDR2 ANQGSEA. V shed 6 bases, J shed 4 bases, and the junction held 3 bases outside the gene matches. The CDR3 here is CSVRQGVTEAFF. The DNA of the CDR3 is TGCAGCGTCAGACAGGGGGTCACTGAAGCTTTCTTT.

This chain joins TRBV27 and TRBJ2-1, with D uncertain. Looked up from germline, CDR1 is MNHEY and CDR2 is SMNVEV (reference sequence). This CDR3 contains 14 residues. V dropped 3 bases and J dropped 4 bases, with 10 bases sitting between them. CDR3 region: CASSFIPGYNEQFF. The CDR3 region has the DNA TGTGCCAGCAGTTTCATTCCAGGATACAATGAGCAGTTCTTC.

The chain recombines TRBV10-2 with TRBJ1-3, with TRBD1 identical over 7 bases. Germline assignment: CDR1 WSHSY and CDR2 SAAADI. CDR3 size: 15 residues. Unmatched junction bases numbered 8, after V lost 5 bases and J lost 4 bases. The CDR3 protein is CASSPPTGPGNTIYF. The CDR3 region has the DNA TGCGCCAGCAGTCCGCCGACAGGGCCAGGAAACACCATATATTTT.

V is TRBV2 and J is TRBJ2-1; 7 bases fit TRBD2. The length of the CDR3 is 16 residues. CDR1 and CDR2 (germline): SNHLY, FYNNEI. The trim removed 2 bases at V and 1 base at J, leaving 5 bases unmatched. The CDR3 loop reads CASSEFPAGSYNEQFF. The DNA for the CDR3 is TGTGCCAGCAGTGAATTTCCAGCGGGGTCCTACAATGAGCAGTTCTTC.

To note about this clone: Additional DNA sequences in this sample encode the identical CDR3. The V gene is TRBV27, the J gene TRBJ1-5; 8 bases are a match to TRBD1. This CDR3 has 15 amino acids. V lost 3 bases to trimming and J lost 2 bases; unmatched junction nucleotides: 3. Germline CDR1 and CDR2: MNHEY and SMNVEV (reference sequence). The CDR3 DNA reads as TGTGCCAGCAGTTTCGGACAGGGTGGCAATCAGCCCCAGCATTTT. It translates to CASSFGQGGNQPQHF.

The chain carries TRBV9 and TRBJ2-3; D is unresolved. The CDR3 contains 15 residues. The germline V gene encodes CDR1 SGDLS and CDR2 YYNGEE. Trimming left V 0 bases short and J 2 bases short, with 10 bases between. The CDR3 is CASSVVGQFTDTQYF. The CDR3 DNA sequence: TGTGCCAGCAGCGTAGTTGGGCAGTTCACAGATACGCAGTATTTT.

A note on this clone: The germline gene is not matched at one end of the junction; a read error may be the cause. The chain uses TRBV5-1 and TRBJ2-2; D gene ambiguous. This CDR3 comprises 14 residues. Germline V gene lookup returns CDR1 SGHRS and CDR2 YFSETQ. CDR3 in DNA: TGCGCCAGCAGGGAGAGCTCGAACATCGGGGAGCTGTTTTTT. Translating it yields CASRESSNIGELFF.

The gene calls are TRBV7-8 and TRBJ2-7; D gene ambiguous. The CDR3 covers 13 residues. V gave up 7 bases and J gave up 2 bases, with 12 bases separating them. Germline V gene lookup returns CDR1 SGHVS and CDR2 FQNEAQ. The CDR3 sequence is CASTFKGPYEQYF. CDR3 DNA sequence: TGTGCCAGCACCTTTAAAGGTCCCTACGAGCAGTACTTC.

As regards this clone: The same CDR3 is also encoded by other DNA sequences in this sample. The V call is TRBV29-1, the J call TRBJ2-3; D gene ambiguous. The CDR3 length is 10 residues. Germline values: CDR1 SQVTM, CDR2 ANQGSEA. The V end was cut by 6 bases, the J end by 1 base, with 2 bases between. As DNA, the CDR3 is TGCAGCGTCGGCACAGATACGCAGTATTTT. It is translated as CSVGTDTQYF.

This clone has just one count. The genes are TRBV28 and TRBJ1-1; tentatively, D is TRBD1 (6 bases). The CDR3 spans 15 residues. Germline CDR1 reads MDHEN; CDR2 reads SYDVKM. V was clipped by 6 bases and J by 3 bases, with 17 bases between them. CDR3 in amino acids: CASRPEGAGDTEAFF. CDR3 coding DNA: TGTGCCAGCAGACCGGAAGGGGCAGGGGACACTGAAGCTTTCTTT.

The chain joins TRBV19 to TRBJ1-5; D remains ambiguous. The length of the CDR3 is 17 residues. V gave up 0 bases and J gave up 2 bases, with 14 bases separating them. CDR1 and CDR2 from the germline V gene are LNHDA and SQIVND (reference sequence). Here the CDR3 DNA reads TGTGCCAGTAGTATAGATTTTACGGGATGGGGCAATCAGCCCCAGCATTTT. Protein product: CASSIDFTGWGNQPQHF.

V and J are TRBV2 and TRBJ1-2; possibly TRBD1 for D (6 bases). From germline, CDR1 is SNHLY and CDR2 FYNNEI. The CDR3 sequence is 13 residues long. V lost 7 bases and J lost 4, with 13 bases in between. The CDR3 here is CASNVGGPYGYTF. CDR3 nucleotides: TGTGCCAGCAACGTTGGGGGGCCCTATGGCTACACCTTC.

A remark on this clone: Sequence at one end of the junction differs from germline and may be a read error. This chain joins TRBV19 and TRBJ2-5; the D call may be TRBD1 or TRBD2 (5 bases each). The CDR3 totals 13 residues. Per the germline V gene, CDR1 is LNHDA and CDR2 is SQIVND (reference sequence). CDR3 protein: CASSPNLGTQTNF. The CDR3 DNA reads as TGTGCCAGTAGTCCTAATCTGGGGACCCAAACAAACTTC.

The rearrangement uses TRBV9 and TRBJ1-2; a possible D gene is TRBD1 (5 bases). Looked up from germline, CDR1 is SGDLS and CDR2 is YYNGEE. The CDR3 contains 14 residues. V lost 0 bases and J 6 bases, leaving 12 bases between the germline ends. CDR3 residues: CASSVGRGVDGYTF. The CDR3 DNA follows: TGTGCCAGCAGCGTAGGTAGAGGGGTGGATGGCTACACCTTC.

This clone was seen once. The rearrangement uses TRBV27 and TRBJ2-1; 13 bases are shared with TRBD2. Germline CDR1 reads MNHEY; CDR2 reads SMNVEV (reference sequence). The trim removed 5 bases at V and 5 bases at J, leaving 3 bases unmatched. The CDR3 is made up of 15 amino acids. CDR3 protein: CASSILAGGNNEQFF. CDR3 nucleotide sequence: TGTGCCAGCAGTATACTAGCGGGAGGGAACAATGAGCAGTTCTTC.

This chain uses TRBV9 with TRBJ2-2; no reliable D call. CDR1 SGDLS and CDR2 YYNGEE come from the germline V gene. The CDR3 consists of 13 residues. V was shortened by 4 bases and J by 7 bases, with 11 bases between the two germline ends. CDR3: CASSPPYGGELFF. The CDR3 DNA sequence: TGTGCCAGCAGCCCCCCATATGGCGGGGAGCTGTTTTTT.

The chain has TRBV7-3 and TRBJ2-1, with TRBD1 matching 9 bases. CDR3 length: 15 amino acids. V trimming: 2 bases; J trimming: 7 bases; junction bases outside the gene matches: 6. Germline CDR1 SGHTA, CDR2 FQGTGA. This chain's CDR3 is CASSLRAGQGNEQFF. CDR3 bases: TGTGCCAGCAGCTTACGGGCGGGACAGGGAAATGAGCAGTTCTTC. The variable domain in full, completed from reference TRBV7-3 and TRBJ2-1, reads GAGVSQTPSNKVTEKGKYVELRCDPISGHTALYWYRQSLGQGPEFLIYFQGTGAADDSGLPNDRFFAVRPEGSVSTLKIQRTERGDSAVYLCASSLRAGQGNEQFFGPGTRLTVL.

V gene TRBV11-2 combines with J gene TRBJ2-1, with 9 bases lining up with TRBD1. V trimming: 2 bases; J trimming: 7 bases; junction bases outside the gene matches: 6. The CDR3 loop spans 15 amino acids. CDR1 is SGHAT and CDR2 is FQNNGV in the germline V gene. CDR3 region: CASSLTAGTGNEQFF. The CDR3 DNA is TGTGCCAGCAGCTTAACCGCCGGGACAGGGAATGAGCAGTTCTTC. Drawing the rest from reference TRBV11-2 and TRBJ2-1, the complete variable domain is EAGVAQSPRYKIIEKRQSVAFWCNPISGHATLYWYQQILGQGPKLLIQFQNNGVVDDSQLPKDRFSAERLKGVDSTLKIQPAKLEDSAVYLCASSLTAGTGNEQFFGPGTRLTVL.

The chain links TRBV6-5 to TRBJ1-4; D is ambiguous. CDR1 MNHEY and CDR2 SVGAGI come from the germline V gene. Trimming took off 7 bases at V and 7 bases at J, with 19 bases between the two ends. CDR3 length: 15 residues. The CDR3 DNA reads as TGTGCCAGCACCGCCAGTTACGGGGAGGGTGAAAAACTGTTTTTT. Its protein is CASTASYGEGEKLFF.

DNA of the CDR3: TGTGCCAGCAGTCGACAGGGACGGAGGACTGAAGCTTTCTTT. It yields the protein CASSRQGRRTEAFF. V and J are TRBV25-1 and TRBJ1-1, with 7 positions matching TRBD1. There are 14 residues in the CDR3. The ends lost 5 bases at V and 5 bases at J; junction bases unmatched: 8. From germline, CDR1 is MGHDK and CDR2 SYGVNS.

V gene TRBV28 combines with J gene TRBJ1-2; D gene uncertain. Per the germline V gene, CDR1 is MDHEN and CDR2 is SYDVKM. The CDR3 has 13 amino acids. With 6 bases removed from V and 4 bases from J, the gap between germline ends came to 12 bases. Written as DNA, the CDR3 is TGTGCCAGCAGCTTAGGGCTCAGCTATGGCTACACCTTC. This translates into CASSLGLSYGYTF.

The V and J genes are TRBV5-4 and TRBJ2-2; TRBD1 matches at 9 bases. Germline values: CDR1 SGHNT, CDR2 YYREEE (reference sequence). The CDR3 is made up of 16 amino acids. V trimming: 4 bases; J trimming: 7 bases; junction bases outside the gene matches: 11. The chain's CDR3 is CASSAGGGQGVGELFF. The CDR3 DNA follows: TGTGCCAGCAGCGCAGGGGGGGGACAGGGCGTCGGGGAGCTGTTTTTT.

The chain combines TRBV12-5 with TRBJ2-1; 10 bases line up with TRBD1. Germline loops: CDR1 LGHNT, CDR2 FRNRAP. Trimming cost V 0 bases and J 5 bases; bases outside gene matches: 4. The CDR3 length is 16 residues. CDR3 sequence reads: CASGLVLGTGDNEQFF. In DNA form, the CDR3 reads TGTGCTAGTGGTTTGGTGCTCGGGACAGGGGACAATGAGCAGTTCTTC.

In the case of this clone: This same CDR3 is encoded by further DNA sequences in the sample. V is TRBV19 and J is TRBJ1-2; 7 bases map to TRBD1. Germline loops: CDR1 LNHDA, CDR2 SQIVND (reference sequence). J gave up 3 bases and V 3 bases, and 1 base lay outside the gene matches. The CDR3 length is 13 residues. The DNA of the CDR3 is TGTGCCAGTAGTATTGGACAGGACTATGGCTACACCTTC. Translated: CASSIGQDYGYTF.

This clone was detected only a few times. The chain employs TRBV30 and TRBJ1-4, with unresolved D. The length of the CDR3 is 12 residues. V was pared by 0 bases and J by 6 bases, with 5 bases between. Looked up from germline, CDR1 is GTSNPN and CDR2 is SVGIG (reference sequence). The CDR3 DNA reads as TGTGCCTGGAGTGTACGGGATGAAAAACTGTTTTTT. The encoded protein is CAWSVRDEKLFF.

A note on this clone: The same CDR3 is also encoded by other DNA sequences in this sample. The chain uses TRBV20-1 and TRBJ2-1, with a tentative D call TRBD2 (5 bases). Looked up from germline, CDR1 is DFQATT and CDR2 is SNEGSKA (reference sequence). This CDR3 is built from 10 residues. With 6 bases removed from V and 9 bases from J, the gap between germline ends came to 9 bases. This CDR3 is CSAKLGEQFF. As DNA, the CDR3 is TGCAGTGCCAAACTAGGTGAGCAGTTCTTC.